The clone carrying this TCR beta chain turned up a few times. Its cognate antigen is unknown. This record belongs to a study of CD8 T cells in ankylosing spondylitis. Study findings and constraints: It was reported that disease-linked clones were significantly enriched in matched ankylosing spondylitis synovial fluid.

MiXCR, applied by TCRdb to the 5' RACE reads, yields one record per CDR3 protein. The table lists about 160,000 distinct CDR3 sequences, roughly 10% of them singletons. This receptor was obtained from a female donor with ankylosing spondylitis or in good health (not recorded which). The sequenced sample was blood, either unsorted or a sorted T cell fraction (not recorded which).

In DNA, the CDR3 is TGTGCCAGCGGGGGCCAACTAAACACTGAAGCTTTCTTT. Its translation: CASGGQLNTEAFF. The J gene is TRBJ1-1, the V gene TRBV6-1; perhaps TRBD1 as D (6 bases). Germline CDR1 and CDR2: MNHNS and SASEGT. V was trimmed by 8 bases and J by 2 bases, leaving 12 bases between them. The length of the CDR3 is 13 residues.